The present T cell receptor (beta chain) was sequenced within a study of neurological immune-mediated disorders. CDR3 length equals 15 residues. The germline V gene has CDR1 MNHEY and CDR2 SMNVEV (reference sequence). V lost 4 bases and J 6 bases, leaving 19 bases between the germline ends. Each CDR3 protein is one row after TCRdb ran MiXCR on the 5' RACE reads. The sample includes 55,000 to 75,000 distinct CDR3 sequences, approximately 14% of them seen just once. This sample's time point: longitudinal time-point 1 (baseline). Source material was 2 million unsorted PBMCs, stored at -80 °C in RNAlater. This clonotype was seen a handful of times.

This chain links TRBV27 with TRBJ2-7; D possibly corresponds to TRBD1 (5 bases). This TCR derives from a female donor with HTLV-1-associated myelopathy (HAM/TSP). Material for sequencing was PBMCs. CDR3 DNA sequence: TGTGCCAGCAGTTCAAGGCTTGGGGCTTGGGGCGAGCAGTACTTC. Protein: CASSSRLGAWGEQYF.